Shown below are 20 T cell receptor beta chains from a single sample sequenced in a study of T-cell reconstitution after alpha-beta-depleted transplantation in children. Preparing the TCRbeta library involved the use of unique molecular identifiers. TCRdb re-derived calls from the PCR reads in MiXCR, one entry per CDR3 protein. This sample has roughly 610,000 distinct CDR3 sequences, with roughly a tenth found just once. Sequences were derived from PBMCs from the stem cell graft donor, sampled from the stem cell graft. These receptor sequences come from a human donor who donated a stem cell graft to a child with acute myeloid leukemia.

The chain combines TRBV19 with TRBJ2-3; 8 nucleotides line up with TRBD2. Trimming took 5 bases from V and 1 from J; bases not matched to a gene: 5. CDR1 is LNHDA and CDR2 is SQIVND in the germline V gene (reference sequence). This CDR3 is built from 15 residues. Here the CDR3 reads CASSVSGRRTDTQYF. The DNA for the CDR3 is TGTGCCAGTAGTGTGAGCGGGAGACGCACAGATACGCAGTATTTT. The full variable domain, in which reference TRBV19 and TRBJ2-3 provide the parts outside the CDR3, is DGGITQSPKYLFRKEGQNVTLSCEQNLNHDAMYWYRQDPGQGLRLIYYSQIVNDFQKGDIAEGYSVSREKKESFPLTVTSAQKNPTAFYLCASSVSGRRTDTQYFGPGTRLTVL.

This clonotype was counted only a few times. The chain joins TRBV9 to TRBJ2-2; maybe TRBD2 (6 bases). V was trimmed by 7 bases and J by 4 bases, leaving 17 bases between them. This CDR3 comprises 15 residues. Germline CDR1 and CDR2: SGDLS and YYNGEE. This CDR3 is CASARALASTGELFF. In DNA form, the CDR3 reads TGTGCCAGCGCGCGAGCCCTAGCGAGCACCGGGGAGCTGTTTTTT.

The rearrangement uses TRBV12-3 or TRBV12-4 and TRBJ2-7; maybe TRBD1 (6 bases). The V end lost 5 bases, the J end lost 4 bases, and 18 bases lay between the germline ends. The CDR3 totals 15 residues. This CDR3 reads CASSIFGGGTYEQYF. The CDR3 DNA reads TGTGCCAGCAGTATCTTCGGTGGGGGCACTTACGAGCAGTACTTC.

This clonotype was seen only a few times. This chain joins TRBV24-1 and TRBJ2-1, with 9 bases fitting TRBD2. The V and J ends lost 5 bases and 8 bases, in that order; junction bases with no gene match: 15. The CDR3 runs 17 residues. Germline CDR1 is KGHDR and CDR2 is SFDVKD. This CDR3 reads CATSVQGPGLAGHEQFF. The CDR3 region has the DNA TGTGCCACCAGTGTCCAGGGGCCGGGACTAGCAGGCCATGAGCAGTTCTTC.

This clonotype has a count of ten or more. The chain employs TRBV20-1 and TRBJ2-3, with no clear D. Trimming took off 6 bases at V and 1 base at J, with 14 bases between the two ends. Germline CDR1 and CDR2: DFQATT and SNEGSKA (reference sequence). The CDR3 totals 14 residues. The DNA of the CDR3 is TGCAGTGCCCCAGACCTATTGGGCACAGATACGCAGTATTTT. Translation: CSAPDLLGTDTQYF.

This clonotype was counted only a few times. The chain combines TRBV20-1 with TRBJ2-1; 11 bases align to TRBD2. The germline CDR1 and CDR2 sequences are DFQATT and SNEGSKA (reference sequence). V shed 1 base, J shed 7 bases, and the junction held 12 bases outside the gene matches. The CDR3 loop spans 17 amino acids. The CDR3 bases are TGCAGTGCTAGAGGGAGAAATCTAGCGGGAGGTTTGAATGAGCAGTTCTTC. It codes for CSARGRNLAGGLNEQFF.

This clonotype has at least ten counts. This rearrangement joins TRBV12-3 or TRBV12-4 to TRBJ1-2; possibly TRBD1 for D (5 bases). Trimming removed 2 bases at V and 1 base at J, with 14 bases between. The length of the CDR3 is 16 residues. The CDR3 is CASSLSSGAFNYGYTF. Written as DNA, the CDR3 is TGTGCCAGCAGTTTAAGTTCCGGGGCCTTTAACTATGGCTACACCTTC.

This clonotype was counted ten times or more. The chain links TRBV12-3 or TRBV12-4 to TRBJ2-7, with 7 bases matching TRBD1. V lost 2 bases, J lost 2 bases, and 6 bases stayed unmatched. The CDR3 sequence is 15 residues long. CDR3 residues: CASSLLAGGAYEQYF. DNA of the CDR3: TGTGCCAGCAGTTTATTGGCAGGGGGAGCCTACGAGCAGTACTTC.

V and J are TRBV11-2 and TRBJ2-1; D remains ambiguous. CDR1 SGHAT and CDR2 FQNNGV come from the germline V gene. This CDR3 has 15 amino acids. The ends were cut back, 0 bases at V and 8 bases at J, with 14 bases in the middle. Here the CDR3 DNA reads TGTGCCAGCAGCTTAGATCCCCGGTTTTACGATGAGCAGTTCTTC. Amino acids: CASSLDPRFYDEQFF.

V and J are TRBV20-1 and TRBJ1-2; tentative D call: TRBD1 (6 bases). Germline V gene data show CDR1 as DFQATT and CDR2 as SNEGSKA (reference sequence). Trimming shortened V by 6 bases and J by 2 bases, and 16 bases separated the two germline ends. There are 14 residues in the CDR3. This CDR3 reads CSAEYRDLNYGYTF. The DNA of the CDR3 is TGCAGTGCAGAATACAGGGATCTAAACTATGGCTACACCTTC.

This clonotype has just a few counts. The rearrangement uses TRBV5-1 and TRBJ2-3; 7 bases fit TRBD2. Losses at the gene ends were 3 bases for V and 3 bases for J; bases not matched to a gene: 10. Per the germline V gene, CDR1 is SGHRS and CDR2 is YFSETQ. The CDR3 has 16 amino acids. The DNA of the CDR3 is TGCGCCAGCAGCTCACAATCTAGCGGCCTAACAGATACGCAGTATTTT. It specifies CASSSQSSGLTDTQYF.

In this sample, this clonotype turned up many times. The chain recombines TRBV12-3 or TRBV12-4 with TRBJ2-1, with 7 bases fitting TRBD1. Trimming cost V 5 bases and J 0 bases; bases outside gene matches: 7. The CDR3 runs 16 residues. The CDR3, as DNA: TGTGCCAGCAGTCCAGACAGGGTTAGCTCCTACAATGAGCAGTTCTTC. This encodes CASSPDRVSSYNEQFF.

This clonotype was detected a few times. This chain links TRBV7-9 with TRBJ2-1, with 8 nucleotides matching TRBD2. CDR3 length equals 15 residues. Germline V CDR1 and CDR2: SEHNR, FQNEAQ (reference sequence). V lost 3 bases to trimming and J lost 7 bases; unmatched junction nucleotides: 8. DNA for the CDR3: TGTGCCAGCAGCTTGGGAGCGGGAGCGCCAAATGAGCAGTTCTTC. It encodes CASSLGAGAPNEQFF.

This clonotype has only a few counts. V is TRBV9 and J is TRBJ2-3; tentatively, D is TRBD1 (6 bases). This CDR3 is built from 15 residues. Trimming stripped 3 bases from V and 0 bases from J, with 11 bases between. The germline V gene has CDR1 SGDLS and CDR2 YYNGEE. The CDR3 protein is CASSAFGQSTDTQYF. CDR3 nucleotide sequence: TGTGCCAGCAGCGCCTTCGGACAGAGCACAGATACGCAGTATTTT.

CDR3 protein: CASSPRGSTTSSGNTIYF. The DNA for the CDR3 is TGTGCCAGCAGCCCACGAGGATCTACTACTAGCTCTGGAAACACCATATATTTT. The chain is built from TRBV7-6 and TRBJ1-3; D remains unclear. Deletions cut 5 bases from V and 0 bases from J, with 20 bases between. The V gene's germline CDR1 is SGHVS and CDR2 FNYEAQ. The length of the CDR3 is 18 residues.

This clonotype was recorded at least ten times. At one end the junction does not follow the germline gene, possibly because of a read error. The chain couples TRBV5-1 to TRBJ1-4; TRBD1 is a possible D gene (5 bases). Germline assignment: CDR1 SGHRS and CDR2 YFSETQ. This CDR3 comprises 13 residues. CDR3 bases: TGTGCCAGCAGCCCGGGACCTAATGAAAAACTGTTTTTT. This gives the protein CASSPGPNEKLFF.

V usage is TRBV12-3 or TRBV12-4 and J usage is TRBJ1-2; D is unresolved. The CDR3 covers 14 residues. Trimming removed 5 bases at V and 2 bases at J, with 12 bases between. The CDR3 protein is CASSPIHGNYGYTF. The CDR3 DNA reads as TGTGCCAGCAGTCCGATACACGGGAACTATGGCTACACCTTC.

This clonotype has ten or more counts. The rearrangement joins TRBV29-1 to TRBJ2-3, with 16 bases aligning to TRBD2. The CDR3 is 17 amino acids. After removal of 5 bases from V and 4 bases from J, the junction contained 9 bases not matched to a gene. The V gene's germline CDR1 is SQVTM and CDR2 ANQGSEA. CDR3 protein: CSVQGTSGRASADTQYF. The DNA for the CDR3 is TGCAGCGTTCAAGGGACTAGCGGGAGGGCCTCCGCAGATACGCAGTATTTT.

This clonotype was detected only a few times. The rearrangement joins TRBV4-2 to TRBJ2-7; TRBD1 aligns across 9 bases. V dropped 4 bases and J dropped 5; count of bases not matched to a gene: 9. CDR1 and CDR2 from the germline V gene are LGHNA and YNFKEQ. This CDR3 contains 15 residues. The CDR3 sequence: CASSLGTGLYNEQYF. The DNA for the CDR3 is TGTGCCAGCAGCCTAGGGACAGGGCTTTACAACGAGCAGTACTTC.

CDR3 DNA sequence: TGCAGTGCACCCCCTAGCGCTTCCTACGAGCAGTACTTC. Translated: CSAPPSASYEQYF. The chain couples TRBV20-1 to TRBJ2-7, with D perhaps matching TRBD2 (6 bases). Germline loops: CDR1 DFQATT, CDR2 SNEGSKA (reference sequence). This CDR3 is 13 amino acids long. V lost 6 bases and J 1 base, leaving 13 bases between the germline ends.